This is a list of T cell receptor beta chains from one sample in a study of OX40 agonist ivuxolimab in advanced cancers. The assay was immunoSEQ multiplex PCR, and TCRdb's table has in-frame clones only and misses some. The sample carries about 92,000 clones, 90% to 95% recorded once. This sample comprised CD4+ or CD8+ T cells sorted from blood, obtained in a trial of the OX40 agonist ivuxolimab. These receptors all come from an adult with an advanced solid tumor such as melanoma, head and neck, liver or kidney cancer. Each CDR3 is given with its conserved first and last residue. The order of the fields is J gene, V gene, CDR3 length, CDR3 protein.

J gene: TRBJ2-3; V gene: TRBV6-5; CDR3 length: 15; CDR3 protein: CASSHQGRDTDTQYF
J gene: TRBJ2-5; V gene: TRBV15; CDR3 length: 14; CDR3 protein: CATSRGGLQETQYF
J gene: TRBJ1-2; V gene: TRBV7-2; CDR3 length: 16; CDR3 protein: CASSLSGQQTNYGYTF
J gene: TRBJ2-3; V gene: TRBV11-2; CDR3 length: 15; CDR3 protein: CASSKTSAYTDTQYF
J gene: TRBJ2-1; V gene: TRBV10-1; CDR3 length: 10; CDR3 protein: CASRDSHWFF
J gene: TRBJ2-3; V gene: TRBV19; CDR3 length: 16; CDR3 protein: CASSIRTSGNTDTQYF
J gene: TRBJ2-1; V gene: TRBV28; CDR3 length: 14; CDR3 protein: CASTFSFRDSEQFF
J gene: TRBJ2-3; V gene: TRBV7-6; CDR3 length: 16; CDR3 protein: CASSPLTGATIDTQYF
J gene: TRBJ2-1; V gene: TRBV7-2; CDR3 length: 17; CDR3 protein: CASSQLVLLSSYNEQFF
J gene: TRBJ2-5; V gene: TRBV28; CDR3 length: 14; CDR3 protein: CASVPGGRYVTQYF
J gene: TRBJ1-2; V gene: TRBV9; CDR3 length: 15; CDR3 protein: CASSVSGQGARGYTF
J gene: TRBJ1-2; V gene: TRBV9; CDR3 length: 16; CDR3 protein: CASSSRHGQGLYGYTF
J gene: TRBJ2-7; V gene: TRBV18; CDR3 length: 15; CDR3 protein: CASSPGQGVPYEQYF
J gene: TRBJ2-5; V gene: TRBV5-1; CDR3 length: 15; CDR3 protein: CASSLWGRDQETQYF
J gene: TRBJ2-7; V gene: TRBV18; CDR3 length: 14; CDR3 protein: CASSGGQSSYEQYF
J gene: TRBJ2-7; V gene: TRBV7-2; CDR3 length: 16; CDR3 protein: CASSQRGGRGLNEQYF
J gene: TRBJ2-6; V gene: TRBV7-3; CDR3 length: 16; CDR3 protein: CASSQQGASGANVLTF
J gene: TRBJ2-1; V gene: TRBV28; CDR3 length: 15; CDR3 protein: CASSFGTPNSNEQFF
J gene: TRBJ2-3; V gene: TRBV10-1; CDR3 length: 14; CDR3 protein: CASSPRSGTDTQYF
J gene: TRBJ2-2; V gene: TRBV5-1; CDR3 length: 16; CDR3 protein: CASSLTPGVETGELFF